This T cell receptor (beta chain) was retrieved from a study of blood T cell repertoires in COVID-19. Original processing notes: Amplification from reference gene primers served as the basis for estimated nucleated cell counts. Assay: immunoSEQ multiplex PCR; the TCRdb copy retains only in-frame clones and omits some. That table gives V, J and clone size, and the DNA gave D and trimming. Seen here are some 95,000 clones, over 80% observed once, and the top ten hold more than 1.5%. The V end was cut by 3 bases, the J end by 7 bases, with 21 bases between. This CDR3 has 16 residues. In germline, CDR1 is LNHDA, CDR2 SQIVND (reference sequence).

The receptor comes from a human donor with active COVID-19. The donor label of this sample is uncertain. The V and J genes are TRBV19 and TRBJ2-5; the D gene is possibly TRBD2 (6 bases). The sample taken for sequencing was peripheral blood. CDR3 DNA: TGTGCCAGTAGTATTTTTGGCGGGGCGAGCCGGGGGACCCAGTACTTC. This sequence encodes CASSIFGGASRGTQYF.